This passage covers 31 T cell receptor beta chains from one sample sequenced in a study of cytomegalovirus exposure and HLA in healthy donors. In the PCR, 60 Vbeta and 13 Jbeta primers were used. Measured with immunoSEQ multiplex PCR; TCRdb has only the in-frame clones, and not every one. The data hold about 55,000 clones, with 80% to 85% observed a single time. Sequencing input: PBMCs. These TCRs come from a man aged 30 to 39 in good health and CMV-seronegative.

The V and J genes are TRBV6-5 and TRBJ1-3; TRBD1 is a possible D gene (6 bases). V was pared by 0 bases and J by 0 bases, with 9 bases between. CDR1 and CDR2 (germline): MNHEY, SVGAGI. The CDR3 contains 16 residues. CDR3 loop: CASSYSLRGSGNTIYF. CDR3 in DNA: TGTGCCAGCAGTTACTCGCTCAGGGGCTCTGGAAACACCATATATTTT.

The J gene is TRBJ1-1, the V gene TRBV11-2, with D maybe TRBD1 (6 bases). The CDR3 totals 12 residues. From germline, CDR1 is SGHAT and CDR2 FQNNGV. Trimming shortened V by 5 bases and J by 7 bases, and 11 bases separated the two germline ends. This CDR3 reads CASSLTGIEAFF. Here the CDR3 DNA reads TGTGCCAGCAGCCTCACAGGGATTGAAGCTTTCTTT.

CDR3: CASQETGGTEAFF. CDR3 DNA sequence: TGCGCCAGCCAAGAAACAGGGGGCACTGAAGCTTTCTTT. The chain couples TRBV10-2 to TRBJ1-1; TRBD1 matches 8 bases. The ends lost 8 bases at V and 4 bases at J; junction bases unmatched: 6. Germline loops: CDR1 WSHSY, CDR2 SAAADI. The CDR3 is 13 residues long.

V gene TRBV11-2 combines with J gene TRBJ2-7, with a weak D call TRBD1 (6 bases). From germline, CDR1 is SGHAT and CDR2 FQNNGV. The CDR3 spans 13 residues. V gave up 5 bases and J gave up 5 bases, with 13 bases separating them. The chain's CDR3 is CASSLLRGNEQYF. As DNA, the CDR3 is TGTGCCAGCAGCCTTCTCAGGGGAAACGAGCAGTACTTC.

The J gene is TRBJ2-1, the V gene TRBV28; 11 bases map to TRBD2. The CDR3 totals 19 residues. V gave up 5 bases and J gave up 8 bases; unmatched junction bases: 20. CDR1 MDHEN and CDR2 SYDVKM come from the germline V gene. In DNA, the CDR3 is TGTGCCAGCAGTATAAAGCGAAGTTTAGCGGGAGGGCCAATGGATGAGCAGTTCTTC. Its translation is CASSIKRSLAGGPMDEQFF.

A single count supports this clone. The gene calls are TRBV7-9 and TRBJ2-7; 12 bases match TRBD1. This CDR3 comprises 15 residues. CDR1 is SEHNR, CDR2 FQNEAQ, per germline (reference sequence). The V and J ends lost 5 bases and 4 bases, in that order; junction bases with no gene match: 6. The CDR3 here is CASSGGQGARYEQYF. The CDR3 nucleotides are TGTGCCAGCAGCGGGGGACAGGGGGCGAGATACGAGCAGTACTTC.

The chain couples TRBV11-3 to TRBJ1-1; maybe TRBD1 (6 bases). Trimming cost V 5 bases and J 4 bases, with 14 bases left between them. This CDR3 spans 14 amino acids. Looked up from germline, CDR1 is SGHNT and CDR2 is YENEEA. The CDR3 DNA is TGTGCCAGCAGCCAAAACCAGGGGATCACTGAAGCTTTCTTT. Its protein product is CASSQNQGITEAFF.

This chain uses TRBV19 with TRBJ2-1; perhaps TRBD2 as D (5 bases). The CDR3 runs to 16 residues. V was cut by 9 bases and J by 0 bases, with 18 bases left in between. Germline V lookup: CDR1 LNHDA, CDR2 SQIVND (reference sequence). For the CDR3, the DNA is TGTGCCAGCACCCGGGGAGTTCCAACCTCCTACAATGAGCAGTTCTTC. Residues: CASTRGVPTSYNEQFF.

This clone appeared a few times. This chain links TRBV28 with TRBJ2-7; weak D call: TRBD2 (6 bases). The CDR3 length is 14 residues. V gave up 3 bases and J gave up 3 bases, with 12 bases separating them. Germline values: CDR1 MDHEN, CDR2 SYDVKM. CDR3 region: CASSLGGPNYEQYF. The DNA of the CDR3 is TGTGCCAGCAGTTTGGGGGGTCCTAACTACGAGCAGTACTTC.

V gene TRBV7-2 combines with J gene TRBJ2-7; 7 nucleotides line up with TRBD1. V gave up 3 bases and J gave up 6 bases; unmatched junction bases: 8. Germline loops: CDR1 SGHTA, CDR2 FQGNSA. The CDR3 extends over 14 amino acids. CDR3 DNA sequence: TGTGCCAGCAGCTTGGGGACAGCTTTTCCCGAGCAGTACTTC. Protein sequence: CASSLGTAFPEQYF.

This rearrangement joins TRBV6-5 to TRBJ2-1; D unresolved. V dropped 0 bases and J dropped 4 bases, with 10 bases sitting between them. Germline V gene data show CDR1 as MNHEY and CDR2 as SVGAGI. This CDR3 contains 15 residues. CDR3 coding DNA: TGTGCCAGCAGTTACTCGTCCCGACTTTACAATGAGCAGTTCTTC. Protein: CASSYSSRLYNEQFF.

The chain links TRBV9 to TRBJ2-4, with D possibly matching TRBD2 (5 bases). The CDR3 spans 17 residues. V lost 3 bases and J 3 bases, leaving 19 bases between the germline ends. Per germline, CDR1 SGDLS and CDR2 YYNGEE. In nucleotides, the CDR3 is TGTGCCAGCAGCGACACACAGACGGGGATAGGCAAAAACATTCAGTACTTC. This sequence encodes CASSDTQTGIGKNIQYF.

The V gene is TRBV6-6, the J gene TRBJ2-7; 9 bases line up with TRBD1. Trimming removed 6 bases from V and 3 bases from J; junction bases left unmatched: 9. From germline, CDR1 is MNHNY and CDR2 SVGAGI (reference sequence). The CDR3 is 15 residues long. The CDR3 region has the DNA TGTGCCAGCAGCCAACAGGGGGCCGGGCACTACGAGCAGTACTTC. Translated, it gives CASSQQGAGHYEQYF.

The rearrangement uses TRBV27 and TRBJ2-1; maybe TRBD1 (6 bases). V was shortened by 5 bases and J by 5 bases, with 10 bases between the two germline ends. Germline CDR1 is MNHEY and CDR2 is SMNVEV (reference sequence). This CDR3 is built from 13 residues. The chain's CDR3 is CASSPGQNNEQFF. The CDR3 coding sequence is TGTGCCAGCAGTCCCGGACAGAACAATGAGCAGTTCTTC.

The V gene is TRBV7-2, the J gene TRBJ2-1; 7 bases fit TRBD2. The J segment lost 8 bases and the V segment lost 3 bases, leaving 10 bases of the junction unmatched. This CDR3 is built from 15 residues. Germline assignment: CDR1 SGHTA and CDR2 FQGNSA. This CDR3 reads CASSFSGGLIDEQFF. The CDR3 DNA reads TGTGCCAGCAGCTTTTCGGGAGGCTTGATAGATGAGCAGTTCTTC.

The rearrangement joins TRBV18 to TRBJ1-5, with 7 bases aligning to TRBD1. The CDR3 sequence is 15 residues long. V gave up 4 bases and J gave up 5 bases; unmatched junction bases: 8. In germline, CDR1 is KGHSH, CDR2 LQKENI. CDR3 sequence reads: CASSRTTGSDQPQHF. In DNA form, the CDR3 reads TGTGCCAGCTCACGAACGACAGGGAGTGATCAGCCCCAGCATTTT.

The chain employs TRBV6-5 and TRBJ2-1; weak D call: TRBD1 (6 bases). The CDR3 totals 15 residues. Germline CDR1 reads MNHEY; CDR2 reads SVGAGI. With 6 bases removed from V and 8 bases from J, the gap between germline ends came to 20 bases. CDR3 nucleotides: TGTGCCAGCAGCGATATCGGCCAGGGGATATATGAGCAGTTCTTC. Its protein product is CASSDIGQGIYEQFF.

This clone was found a few times. This chain connects TRBV27 to TRBJ2-4, with D hard to call. The CDR3 runs 17 residues. Germline loops: CDR1 MNHEY, CDR2 SMNVEV (reference sequence). V lost 4 bases, J lost 7 bases, and 23 bases lay in between. For the CDR3, the DNA is TGTGCCAGCAGTTCCTCCCCGCGGCGGAGCCAATGGAACATTCAGTACTTC. Translated: CASSSSPRRSQWNIQYF.

This chain links TRBV7-3 with TRBJ2-5; a weak D match, TRBD1 (6 bases). The V end was cut by 3 bases, the J end by 2 bases, with 7 bases between. CDR3 length equals 13 residues. From germline, CDR1 is SGHTA and CDR2 FQGTGA. CDR3 DNA sequence: TGTGCCAGCAGCTTGGACAGACAAGAGACCCAGTACTTC. This gives the protein CASSLDRQETQYF.

The chain couples TRBV4-1 to TRBJ2-7; TRBD2 aligns across 9 bases. V lost 0 bases, J lost 5 bases, and 8 bases stayed unmatched. There are 16 residues in the CDR3. In germline, CDR1 is MGHRA, CDR2 YSYEKL. The CDR3 coding sequence is TGCGCCAGCAGCCAAGATATTGGGACTAGCTTCGACGAGCAGTACTTC. Protein sequence: CASSQDIGTSFDEQYF.

The chain carries TRBV5-4 and TRBJ2-7, with D possibly TRBD2 on 6 matching bases. Germline-derived CDR1 and CDR2 are SGHNT and YYREEE (reference sequence). The CDR3 spans 17 residues. Trimming left V 2 bases short and J 0 bases short, with 18 bases between. The DNA of the CDR3 is TGTGCCAGCAGCTTTATTTTTGCGGGAACCAGCTCCTACGAGCAGTACTTC. It translates to CASSFIFAGTSSYEQYF.

The V and J genes are TRBV28 and TRBJ1-2; TRBD1 agrees at 8 bases. Trimming at V came to 5 bases and at J to 4 bases, leaving 6 bases not matched to a gene. The germline gives CDR1 MDHEN, CDR2 SYDVKM. This CDR3 has 14 amino acids. The CDR3 sequence: CASSEDRVRYGYTF. Written as DNA, the CDR3 is TGTGCCAGCAGTGAGGACAGGGTACGCTATGGCTACACCTTC.

The chain links TRBV6-6 to TRBJ2-1; possibly TRBD2 for D (5 bases). V gave up 8 bases and J gave up 7 bases, with 12 bases separating them. Germline V gene sequence: CDR1 MNHNY, CDR2 SVGAGI (reference sequence). The CDR3 runs to 12 residues. CDR3 residues: CASSLRGNEQFF. The CDR3 nucleotides are TGTGCCAGCTCACTCCGAGGGAATGAGCAGTTCTTC.

The rearrangement links TRBV11-3 to TRBJ2-2; 12 bases match TRBD1. The ends lost 3 bases at V and 7 bases at J; junction bases unmatched: 9. The V gene's germline CDR1 is SGHNT and CDR2 YENEEA. The CDR3 is 17 amino acids. In DNA form, the CDR3 reads TGTGCCAGCAGCTTCACGTGGGACAGGGGGCGCGGCGGGGAGCTGTTTTTT. Protein: CASSFTWDRGRGGELFF.

The chain has TRBV2 and TRBJ2-1; 7 bases align to TRBD1. The CDR3 loop spans 17 amino acids. From germline, CDR1 is SNHLY and CDR2 FYNNEI. V was clipped by 6 bases and J by 5 bases; unmatched bases: 16. Written as DNA, the CDR3 is TGTGCCAGCAGGGGGGACAGCCTTTCCATAAATAACAATGAGCAGTTCTTC. It encodes CASRGDSLSINNNEQFF. Using reference TRBV2 and TRBJ2-1 for the parts outside the CDR3, the full variable domain is EPEVTQTPSHQVTQMGQEVILRCVPISNHLYFYWYRQILGQKVEFLVSFYNNEISEKSEIFDDQFSVERPDGSNFTLKIRSTKLEDSAMYFCASRGDSLSINNNEQFFGPGTRLTVL.

The chain joins TRBV10-3 to TRBJ2-1; 11 bases match TRBD2. V was clipped by 10 bases and J by 7 bases; unmatched bases: 6. This CDR3 is built from 13 residues. CDR1 is ENHRY and CDR2 is SYGVKD in the germline V gene. CDR3 coding DNA: TGTGCCACCCTAGCGGGAGGAAAGAATGAGCAGTTCTTC. Its protein is CATLAGGKNEQFF.

The CDR3 nucleotides are TGCGCCAGCAGCCAAGAATGGTTAGGACTAGCGGAAGTTTCCTACAATGAGCAGTTCTTC. It encodes CASSQEWLGLAEVSYNEQFF. The V and J genes are TRBV4-3 and TRBJ2-1, with 10 positions matching TRBD2. Germline-derived CDR1 and CDR2 are LGHNA and YSLEER. V gave up 0 bases and J gave up 1 base; unmatched junction bases: 12. The CDR3 is made up of 20 amino acids.

CDR3 in DNA: TGTGCCAGCAATGCCGGAGGGACGTCCTACGAGCAGTACTTC. Translated, it gives CASNAGGTSYEQYF. This chain links TRBV28 with TRBJ2-7; TRBD2 is a possible D gene (6 bases). The germline V and J ends were trimmed by 7 bases and 1 base, with 14 bases remaining between them. The CDR3 totals 14 residues. Germline lookup yields CDR1 MDHEN and CDR2 SYDVKM.

V gene TRBV6-1 combines with J gene TRBJ2-3; TRBD1 matches at 8 bases. Germline V gene lookup returns CDR1 MNHNS and CDR2 SASEGT. The CDR3 totals 15 residues. J was trimmed by 3 bases and V by 4 bases; bases with no gene match: 6. Here the CDR3 DNA reads TGTGCCAGCAGTGCCCAGGGGGCTCGTACAGATACGCAGTATTTT. This gives the protein CASSAQGARTDTQYF.

The genes are TRBV5-4 and TRBJ1-2; TRBD1 matches 11 bases. Trimming at V came to 0 bases and at J to 8 bases, leaving 9 bases not matched to a gene. From germline, CDR1 is SGHNT and CDR2 YYREEE (reference sequence). This CDR3 spans 16 amino acids. The CDR3, as DNA: TGTGCCAGCAGCTTGGACGGGACAGGGGGGCGCAGCGGCTACACCTTC. Residues: CASSLDGTGGRSGYTF.

The chain recombines TRBV19 with TRBJ1-2, with 7 bases that match TRBD1. V was clipped by 5 bases and J by 3 bases; unmatched bases: 6. Germline CDR1 is LNHDA and CDR2 is SQIVND (reference sequence). This CDR3 contains 14 residues. The DNA for the CDR3 is TGTGCCAGTAGTCCCTACGGACAGGACTATGGCTACACCTTC. It translates to CASSPYGQDYGYTF. Full variable domain (outside the CDR3, taken from reference TRBV19 and TRBJ1-2): DGGITQSPKYLFRKEGQNVTLSCEQNLNHDAMYWYRQDPGQGLRLIYYSQIVNDFQKGDIAEGYSVSREKKESFPLTVTSAQKNPTAFYLCASSPYGQDYGYTFGSGTRLTVV.